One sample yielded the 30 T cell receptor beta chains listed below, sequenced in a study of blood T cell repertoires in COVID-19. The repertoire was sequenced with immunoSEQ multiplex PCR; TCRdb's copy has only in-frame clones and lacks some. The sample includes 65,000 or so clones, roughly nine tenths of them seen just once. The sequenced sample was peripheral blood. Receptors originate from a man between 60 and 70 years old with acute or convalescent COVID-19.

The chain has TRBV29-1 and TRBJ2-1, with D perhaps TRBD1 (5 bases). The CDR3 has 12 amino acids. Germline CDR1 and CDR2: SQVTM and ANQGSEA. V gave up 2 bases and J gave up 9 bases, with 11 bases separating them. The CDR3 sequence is CSVEIRVGEQFF. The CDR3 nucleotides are TGCAGCGTTGAAATCAGGGTGGGTGAGCAGTTCTTC.

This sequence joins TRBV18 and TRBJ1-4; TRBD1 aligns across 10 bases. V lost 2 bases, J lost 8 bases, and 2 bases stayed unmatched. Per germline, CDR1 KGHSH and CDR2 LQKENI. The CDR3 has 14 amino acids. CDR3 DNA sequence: TGTGCCAGCTCACCATGGGACAGGGGCGAAAAACTGTTTTTT. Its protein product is CASSPWDRGEKLFF.

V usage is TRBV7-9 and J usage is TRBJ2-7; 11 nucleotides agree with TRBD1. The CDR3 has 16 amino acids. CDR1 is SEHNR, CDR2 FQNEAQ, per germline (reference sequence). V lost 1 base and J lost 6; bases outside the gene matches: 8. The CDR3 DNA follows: TGTGCCAGCAGCTTAGGCCTCGGGGACAGGGGGGGCGAGCAGTACTTC. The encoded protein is CASSLGLGDRGGEQYF. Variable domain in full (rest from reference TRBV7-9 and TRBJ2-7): DTGVSQNPRHKITKRGQNVTFRCDPISEHNRLYWYRQTLGQGPEFLTYFQNEAQLEKSRLLSDRFSAERPKGSFSTLEIQRTEQGDSAMYLCASSLGLGDRGGEQYFGPGTRLTVT.

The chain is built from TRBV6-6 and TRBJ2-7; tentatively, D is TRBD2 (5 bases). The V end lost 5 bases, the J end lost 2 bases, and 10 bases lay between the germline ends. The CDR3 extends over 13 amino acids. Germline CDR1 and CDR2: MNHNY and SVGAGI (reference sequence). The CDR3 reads CASSPPGTYEQYF. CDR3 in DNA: TGTGCCAGCAGTCCCCCCGGGACCTACGAGCAGTACTTC.

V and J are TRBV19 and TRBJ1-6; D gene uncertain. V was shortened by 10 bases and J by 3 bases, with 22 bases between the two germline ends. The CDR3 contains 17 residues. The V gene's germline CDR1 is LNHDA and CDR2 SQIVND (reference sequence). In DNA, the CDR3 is TGTGCCAACGCCCTGGGCAGATACGTCTTCTATAATTCACCCCTCCACTTT. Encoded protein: CANALGRYVFYNSPLHF.

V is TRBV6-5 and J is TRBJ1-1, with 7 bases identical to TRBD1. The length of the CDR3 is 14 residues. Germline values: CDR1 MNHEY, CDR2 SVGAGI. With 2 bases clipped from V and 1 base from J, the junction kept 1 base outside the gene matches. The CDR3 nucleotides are TGTGCCAGCAGTTACCGACAGGGGAACACTGAAGCTTTCTTT. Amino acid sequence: CASSYRQGNTEAFF.

The CDR3 sequence: CASSSPGRGNTIYF. In DNA form, the CDR3 reads TGTGCCAGTAGCTCCCCAGGGAGGGGAAACACCATATATTTT. This rearrangement joins TRBV19 to TRBJ1-3, with D possibly being TRBD1 (5 bases). Between the trimmed V and J ends, which lost 6 bases and 4 bases, there was a span of 13 bases. The germline gives CDR1 LNHDA, CDR2 SQIVND (reference sequence). There are 14 residues in the CDR3.

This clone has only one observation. DNA of the CDR3: TGTGCCAGCAGCTTGGGAGGCCCCGAAGCTTTCTTT. Amino acids: CASSLGGPEAFF. The rearrangement uses TRBV7-9 and TRBJ1-1; D gene unclear. Trimming left V 3 bases short and J 8 bases short, with 10 bases between. CDR1 and CDR2 (germline): SEHNR, FQNEAQ (reference sequence). The CDR3 extends over 12 amino acids.

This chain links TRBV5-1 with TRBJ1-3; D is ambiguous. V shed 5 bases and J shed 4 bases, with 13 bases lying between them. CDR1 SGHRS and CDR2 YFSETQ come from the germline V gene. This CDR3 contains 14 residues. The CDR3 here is CASRNGVSGNTIYF. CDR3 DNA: TGCGCCAGCAGAAACGGGGTTTCCGGAAACACCATATATTTT.

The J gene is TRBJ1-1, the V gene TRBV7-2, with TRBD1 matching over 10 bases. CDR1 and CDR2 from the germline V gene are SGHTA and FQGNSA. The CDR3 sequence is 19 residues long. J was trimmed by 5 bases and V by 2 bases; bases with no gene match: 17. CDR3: CASSLFGLDRGRGRTEAFF. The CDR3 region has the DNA TGTGCCAGCAGCTTATTTGGCCTCGACAGGGGGCGTGGGAGAACTGAAGCTTTCTTT.

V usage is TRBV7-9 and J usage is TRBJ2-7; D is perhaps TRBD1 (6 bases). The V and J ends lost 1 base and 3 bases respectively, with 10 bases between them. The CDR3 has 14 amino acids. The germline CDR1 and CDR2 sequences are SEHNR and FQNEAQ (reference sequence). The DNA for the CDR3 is TGTGCCAGCAGCTTAGTGGGGACAAACTACGAGCAGTACTTC. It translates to CASSLVGTNYEQYF.

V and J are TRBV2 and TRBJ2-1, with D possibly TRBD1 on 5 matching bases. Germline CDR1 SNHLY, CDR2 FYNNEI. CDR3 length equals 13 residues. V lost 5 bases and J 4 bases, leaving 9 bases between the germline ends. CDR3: CASSSGPYNEQFF. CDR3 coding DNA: TGTGCCAGCAGTTCAGGGCCTTACAATGAGCAGTTCTTC.

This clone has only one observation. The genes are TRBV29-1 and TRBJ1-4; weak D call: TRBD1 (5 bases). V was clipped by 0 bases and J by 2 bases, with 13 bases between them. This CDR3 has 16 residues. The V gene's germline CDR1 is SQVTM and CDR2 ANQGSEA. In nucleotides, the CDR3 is TGCAGCGTTGAAGATTCCTCAGGGTTCACTAATGAAAAACTGTTTTTT. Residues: CSVEDSSGFTNEKLFF.

The CDR3 sequence is CASSFPRTGVNTEAFF. The CDR3 nucleotides are TGTGCCAGCAGCTTCCCCCGCACAGGGGTGAACACTGAAGCTTTCTTT. The chain joins TRBV7-3 to TRBJ1-1, with 7 bases lining up with TRBD1. CDR1 and CDR2 from the germline V gene are SGHTA and FQGTGA. The CDR3 length is 16 residues. The V segment lost 3 bases and the J segment 0 bases; nucleotides outside the gene matches: 7.

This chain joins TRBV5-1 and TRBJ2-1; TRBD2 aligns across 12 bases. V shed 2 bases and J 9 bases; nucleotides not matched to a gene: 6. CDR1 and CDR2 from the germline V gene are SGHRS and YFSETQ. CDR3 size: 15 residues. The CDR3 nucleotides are TGCGCCAGCAGCTTACCTAGCGGGGGGGTAGGTGAGCAGTTCTTC. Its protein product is CASSLPSGGVGEQFF.

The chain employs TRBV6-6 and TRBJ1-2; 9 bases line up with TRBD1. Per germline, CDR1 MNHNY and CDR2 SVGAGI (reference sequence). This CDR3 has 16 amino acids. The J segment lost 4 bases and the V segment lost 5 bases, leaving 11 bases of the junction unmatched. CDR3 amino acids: CASSRQGVEGFYGYTF. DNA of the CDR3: TGTGCCAGCAGTCGACAGGGGGTTGAGGGTTTCTATGGCTACACCTTC.

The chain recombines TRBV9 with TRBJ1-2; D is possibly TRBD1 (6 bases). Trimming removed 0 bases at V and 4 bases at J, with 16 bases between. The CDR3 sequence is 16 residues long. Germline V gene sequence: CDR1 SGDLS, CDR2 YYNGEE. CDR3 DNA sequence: TGTGCCAGCAGCGTAGGGGCTTTGGCAGGGGCCTATGGCTACACCTTC. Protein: CASSVGALAGAYGYTF.

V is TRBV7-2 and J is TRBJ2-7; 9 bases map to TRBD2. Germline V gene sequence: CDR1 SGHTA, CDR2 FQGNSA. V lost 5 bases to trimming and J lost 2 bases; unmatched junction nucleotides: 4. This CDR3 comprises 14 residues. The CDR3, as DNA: TGTGCCAGCAGCCACACTAGCGGGCCCTACGAGCAGTACTTC. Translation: CASSHTSGPYEQYF.

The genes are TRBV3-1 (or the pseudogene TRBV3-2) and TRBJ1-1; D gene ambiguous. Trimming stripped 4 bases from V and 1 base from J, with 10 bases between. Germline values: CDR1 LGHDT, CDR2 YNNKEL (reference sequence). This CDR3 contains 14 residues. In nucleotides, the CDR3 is TGTGCCAGCAGCCCCGGGAGGGAGAACACTGAAGCTTTCTTT. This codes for CASSPGRENTEAFF.

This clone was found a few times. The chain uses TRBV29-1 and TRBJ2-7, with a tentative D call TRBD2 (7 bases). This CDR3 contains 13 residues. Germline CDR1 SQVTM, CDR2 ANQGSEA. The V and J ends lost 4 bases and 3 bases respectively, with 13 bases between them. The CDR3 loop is CSVVGGGGYEQYF. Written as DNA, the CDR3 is TGCAGCGTTGTCGGGGGCGGGGGCTACGAGCAGTACTTC.

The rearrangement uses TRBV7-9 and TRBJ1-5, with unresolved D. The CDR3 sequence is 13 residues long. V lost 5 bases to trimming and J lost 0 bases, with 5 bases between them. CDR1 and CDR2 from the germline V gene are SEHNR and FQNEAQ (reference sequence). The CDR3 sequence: CASSRISNQPQHF. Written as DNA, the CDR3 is TGTGCCAGCAGCCGTATTAGCAATCAGCCCCAGCATTTT.

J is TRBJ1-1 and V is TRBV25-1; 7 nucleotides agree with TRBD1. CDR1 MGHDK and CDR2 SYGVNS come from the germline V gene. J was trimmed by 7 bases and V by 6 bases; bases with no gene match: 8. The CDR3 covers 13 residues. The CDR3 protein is CASRDRQGSEAFF. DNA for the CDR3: TGTGCCAGCAGGGACAGACAGGGCAGTGAAGCTTTCTTT. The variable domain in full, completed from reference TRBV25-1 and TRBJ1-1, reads EADIYQTPRYLVIGTGKKITLECSQTMGHDKMYWYQQDPGMELHLIHYSYGVNSTEKGDLSSESTVSRIRTEHFPLTLESARPSHTSQYLCASRDRQGSEAFFGQGTRLTVV.

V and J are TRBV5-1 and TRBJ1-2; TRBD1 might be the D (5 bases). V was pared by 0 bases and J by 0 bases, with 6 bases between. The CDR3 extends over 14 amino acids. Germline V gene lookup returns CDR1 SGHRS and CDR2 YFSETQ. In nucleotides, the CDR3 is TGCGCCAGCAGCTTGGAGGGGACTAACTATGGCTACACCTTC. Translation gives CASSLEGTNYGYTF. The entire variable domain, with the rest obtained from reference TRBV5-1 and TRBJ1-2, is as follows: KAGVTQTPRYLIKTRGQQVTLSCSPISGHRSVSWYQQTPGQGLQFLFEYFSETQRNKGNFPGRFSGRQFSNSRSEMNVSTLELGDSALYLCASSLEGTNYGYTFGSGTRLTVV.

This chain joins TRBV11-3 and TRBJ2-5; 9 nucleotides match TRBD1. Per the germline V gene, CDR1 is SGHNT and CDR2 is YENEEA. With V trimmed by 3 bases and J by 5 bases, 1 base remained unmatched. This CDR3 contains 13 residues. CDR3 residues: CASSLGQGETQYF. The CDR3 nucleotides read TGTGCCAGCAGCTTGGGACAGGGCGAGACCCAGTACTTC.

CDR3 region: CASSYTRLAGVSTDTQYF. The CDR3 DNA follows: TGTGCCAGCAGTTACACACGACTAGCGGGGGTGAGCACAGATACGCAGTATTTT. The chain is built from TRBV6-2 or TRBV6-3 and TRBJ2-3; TRBD2 matches at 12 bases. The CDR3 has 18 amino acids. The junction had 6 bases not matched to a gene; V was cut back by 2 bases and J by 0 bases. Germline CDR1 and CDR2: MNHEY and SVGEGT.

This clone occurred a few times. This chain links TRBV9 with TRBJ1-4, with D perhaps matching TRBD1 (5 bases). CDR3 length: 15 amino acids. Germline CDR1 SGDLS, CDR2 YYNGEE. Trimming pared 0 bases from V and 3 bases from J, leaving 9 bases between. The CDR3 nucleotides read TGTGCCAGCAGCGTAGGAGGCAGGGCTAATGAAAAACTGTTTTTT. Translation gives CASSVGGRANEKLFF.

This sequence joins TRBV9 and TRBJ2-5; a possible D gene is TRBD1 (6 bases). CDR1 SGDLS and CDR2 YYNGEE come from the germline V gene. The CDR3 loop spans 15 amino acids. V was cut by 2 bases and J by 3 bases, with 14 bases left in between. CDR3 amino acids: CASSVGQNEKETQYF. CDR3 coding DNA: TGTGCCAGCAGCGTTGGACAGAACGAAAAAGAGACCCAGTACTTC.

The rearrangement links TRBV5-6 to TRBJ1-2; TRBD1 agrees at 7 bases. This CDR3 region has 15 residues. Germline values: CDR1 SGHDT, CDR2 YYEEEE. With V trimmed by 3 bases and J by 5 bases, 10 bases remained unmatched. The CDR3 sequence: CASSSNPTGLYGYTF. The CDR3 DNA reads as TGTGCCAGCAGCTCAAATCCGACAGGGCTTTATGGCTACACCTTC.

Here the CDR3 reads CASSVYGQLNSPLHF. The CDR3 coding sequence is TGTGCCAGCAGCGTCTACGGACAGTTAAATTCACCCCTCCACTTT. The chain recombines TRBV5-6 with TRBJ1-6, with D tentatively TRBD1 (6 bases). The V end lost 4 bases, the J end lost 7 bases, and 15 bases lay between the germline ends. The CDR3 sequence is 15 residues long. Germline CDR1 SGHDT, CDR2 YYEEEE.

The CDR3 DNA follows: TGTGCCAGCAGTGGTAGCGGCTCCTACGAGCAGTACTTC. Protein product: CASSGSGSYEQYF. The chain couples TRBV5-4 to TRBJ2-7; a weak D match, TRBD2 (6 bases). This CDR3 contains 13 residues. Germline V CDR1 and CDR2: SGHNT, YYREEE (reference sequence). V was cut by 5 bases and J by 0 bases, with 9 bases left in between.